This T cell receptor (beta chain) is from a study of graft-versus-host responses after intestinal transplantation. Overall study: Recipients underwent multivisceral, liver-intestinal, or isolated intestinal transplants. The study, taken as a whole, reports: Early post-transplant HvG declines showed an association with peak circulating GvH clone levels. The marrow of recipients harbored GvH clones, and ileum or blood showed some of them first. High graft-versus-host to host-versus-graft clonal ratios were seen in allografts of patients with graft-donor T cell macrochimerism.

Of note for this clone: Antigen specificity is unknown.

Only in-frame clones appear in the TCRdb table, and some are missing; sequencing was by immunoSEQ multiplex PCR. The data show 60,000 to 75,000 clones, roughly nine tenths seen once. The CDR3 is 11 amino acids. Germline V lookup: CDR1 SGHDT, CDR2 YYEEEE. Trimming cost V 2 bases and J 1 base, with 1 base left between them. Researchers processed graft tissue to release intraepithelial and lamina propria lymphocytes. The specimen was ileum tissue, collected 350 to 400 days after transplant. The gene calls are TRBV5-6 and TRBJ2-7; no definite D call. This sequence was found in a human patient who received an intestinal transplant, so some T cells may come from the graft donor. The CDR3 sequence: CASSFSYEQYF. The CDR3 DNA is TGTGCCAGCAGCTTTTCCTACGAGCAGTACTTC.